The 20 T cell receptor beta chains in this list originate from one sample, sequenced in a study of blood T cells in healthy people across ages. Primed by a sample-barcoded 5' primer and a J-beta primer mix, a second PCR proceeded for roughly 7 to 11 cycles. Each CDR3 protein is one row after TCRdb ran MiXCR on the 5' RACE reads. The sample lists 750,000 to 950,000 distinct CDR3 sequences; almost 30% were seen once. Separately, the same data were catalogued under a study of T cells of mothers and their children.

Material: blood. The receptors come from a woman in her 40s in good health.

The V and J genes are TRBV20-1 and TRBJ1-1, with a possible D match to TRBD1 (6 bases). V lost 0 bases to trimming and J lost 4 bases, with 12 bases between them. Germline-derived CDR1 and CDR2 are DFQATT and SNEGSKA (reference sequence). The CDR3 is made up of 14 amino acids. Written as DNA, the CDR3 is TGCAGTGCTAGAGAGGGGGGGGCGCGCACTGAAGCTTTCTTT. Its translation is CSAREGGARTEAFF.

In this sample, this clonotype turned up a few times. V is TRBV4-3 and J is TRBJ2-3; D possibly corresponds to TRBD2 (6 bases). V lost 4 bases and J 4 bases, leaving 15 bases between the germline ends. Per the germline V gene, CDR1 is LGHNA and CDR2 is YSLEER. The CDR3 length is 15 residues. CDR3 sequence reads: CASSLLGGAPDTQYF. The CDR3 nucleotides are TGCGCCAGCAGCCTGTTGGGCGGGGCCCCAGATACGCAGTATTTT.

The table lists this clonotype with many counts. The chain joins TRBV3-1 to TRBJ1-2, with D unclear. Trimming removed 7 bases from V and 7 bases from J, with 16 bases in between. The CDR3 consists of 13 residues. Looked up from germline, CDR1 is LGHDT and CDR2 is YNNKEL (reference sequence). CDR3 residues: CASTGVRESGYTF. The CDR3 nucleotides read TGTGCCAGCACCGGCGTGAGGGAAAGTGGCTACACCTTC.

The chain employs TRBV28 and TRBJ2-1, with a weak D call TRBD2 (5 bases). The CDR3 runs to 17 residues. From germline, CDR1 is MDHEN and CDR2 SYDVKM. Between the trimmed V and J ends, which lost 3 bases and 5 bases, there was a span of 20 bases. The CDR3 region is CASSLGSRGLLNNEQFF. The CDR3 coding sequence is TGTGCCAGCAGTTTGGGATCCAGAGGGCTTCTGAACAATGAGCAGTTCTTC. Supplemented by reference TRBV28 and TRBJ2-1, the full variable domain reads DVKVTQSSRYLVKRTGEKVFLECVQDMDHENMFWYRQDPGLGLRLIYFSYDVKMKEKGDIPEGYSVSREKKERFSLILESASTNQTSMYLCASSLGSRGLLNNEQFFGPGTRLTVL.

This clonotype was detected only a few times. The V call is TRBV20-1, the J call TRBJ1-5; maybe TRBD1 (6 bases). The V gene's germline CDR1 is DFQATT and CDR2 SNEGSKA (reference sequence). V was trimmed by 5 bases and J by 2 bases, leaving 13 bases between them. The length of the CDR3 is 14 residues. The CDR3, as DNA: TGCAGTGCTGGGGGGGCCGGACGCAATCAGCCCCAGCATTTT. Translated, it gives CSAGGAGRNQPQHF.

This clonotype was seen more than once but under ten times. The J gene is TRBJ1-4, the V gene TRBV29-1; the D gene is possibly TRBD1 (6 bases). With 6 bases removed from V and 4 bases from J, the gap between germline ends came to 15 bases. Germline lookup yields CDR1 SQVTM and CDR2 ANQGSEA. The CDR3 contains 14 residues. CDR3 residues: CSVRLGQSNEKLFF. The CDR3 nucleotides read TGCAGCGTCAGACTAGGACAGAGTAATGAAAAACTGTTTTTT. The full variable domain, with the rest looked up from reference TRBV29-1 and TRBJ1-4, is SAVISQKPSRDICQRGTSLTIQCQVDSQVTMMFWYRQQPGQSLTLIATANQGSEATYESGFVIDKFPISRPNLTFSTLTVSNMSPEDSSIYLCSVRLGQSNEKLFFGSGTQLSVL.

This clonotype was seen more than once but under ten times. The rearrangement uses TRBV7-3 and TRBJ2-1; D gene ambiguous. Between the trimmed V and J ends, which lost 1 base and 9 bases, there was a span of 16 bases. The CDR3 extends over 15 amino acids. Germline V lookup: CDR1 SGHTA, CDR2 FQGTGA. In nucleotides, the CDR3 is TGTGCCAGCAGCTTAATGGTTGGTGTTGGGGTTGAGCAGTTCTTC. It encodes CASSLMVGVGVEQFF. The full variable domain, completed using reference TRBV7-3 and TRBJ2-1, is GAGVSQTPSNKVTEKGKYVELRCDPISGHTALYWYRQSLGQGPEFLIYFQGTGAADDSGLPNDRFFAVRPEGSVSTLKIQRTERGDSAVYLCASSLMVGVGVEQFFGPGTRLTVL.

This clonotype was recorded many times. The chain combines TRBV4-1 with TRBJ2-5; D remains ambiguous. V shed 0 bases and J shed 0 bases, with 8 bases lying between them. Germline V gene sequence: CDR1 MGHRA, CDR2 YSYEKL. The CDR3 contains 15 residues. The CDR3 DNA reads TGCGCCAGCAGCCAAGATGGCTTGTACCAAGAGACCCAGTACTTC. Its translation is CASSQDGLYQETQYF.

This clonotype came up many times. The rearrangement joins TRBV9 to TRBJ2-5; D is undetermined. Trimming stripped 0 bases from V and 1 base from J, with 7 bases between. Germline values: CDR1 SGDLS, CDR2 YYNGEE. The CDR3 sequence is 14 residues long. The CDR3 bases are TGTGCCAGCAGCGTAGATCCCATCCAAGAGACCCAGTACTTC. Its translation: CASSVDPIQETQYF.

The table lists this clonotype with many counts. This chain uses TRBV6-6 with TRBJ1-6; D is unresolved. Looked up from germline, CDR1 is MNHNY and CDR2 is SVGAGI (reference sequence). V shed 6 bases and J shed 0 bases, with 9 bases lying between them. This CDR3 is built from 15 residues. The CDR3, as DNA: TGTGCCAGCAGCCCCACCAGCTCCTATAATTCACCCCTCCACTTT. This gives the protein CASSPTSSYNSPLHF.

This clonotype was detected a few times. The gene calls are TRBV20-1 and TRBJ2-7; TRBD1 is a possible D gene (6 bases). The CDR3 is 13 amino acids. CDR1 and CDR2 from the germline V gene are DFQATT and SNEGSKA (reference sequence). Trimming took 0 bases from V and 6 from J, leaving 12 bases between them. CDR3 bases: TGCAGTGCTAGAGATCCGGTCAGGGGCGAGCAGTACTTC. Protein product: CSARDPVRGEQYF.

This chain connects TRBV20-1 to TRBJ2-1; TRBD2 might be the D (6 bases). V lost 2 bases to trimming and J lost 7 bases, with 18 bases between them. This CDR3 is built from 15 residues. Germline CDR1 is DFQATT and CDR2 is SNEGSKA (reference sequence). Here the CDR3 reads CSARYPRAGGNEQFF. The CDR3 DNA reads as TGCAGTGCTAGATACCCTAGAGCTGGAGGGAATGAGCAGTTCTTC.

This clonotype has a handful of counts. The J gene is TRBJ1-4, the V gene TRBV6-5, with D unresolved. The germline V gene encodes CDR1 MNHEY and CDR2 SVGAGI. Trimming left V 4 bases short and J 10 bases short, with 25 bases between. CDR3 length: 17 residues. In nucleotides, the CDR3 is TGTGCCAGCAGTTCCTCTACGGTCGGGCAGTGGTATAGAAAACTGTTTTTT. Protein product: CASSSSTVGQWYRKLFF.

This clonotype was observed a handful of times. The genes are TRBV29-1 and TRBJ2-3, with unresolved D. The CDR3 totals 13 residues. Germline CDR1 SQVTM, CDR2 ANQGSEA. Trimming pared 5 bases from V and 2 bases from J, leaving 11 bases between. The CDR3 DNA reads TGCAGCGTTCGAGGCCGCTACACAGATACGCAGTATTTT. Protein sequence: CSVRGRYTDTQYF.

This clonotype came up a few times. V gene TRBV27 combines with J gene TRBJ2-2, with a weak D call TRBD1 (5 bases). The germline V and J ends were trimmed by 2 bases and 6 bases, with 13 bases remaining between them. The CDR3 runs 15 residues. The germline V gene has CDR1 MNHEY and CDR2 SMNVEV (reference sequence). The CDR3 sequence is CASSLRAGSAGELFF. The CDR3 nucleotides are TGTGCCAGCAGTTTAAGGGCAGGGTCTGCCGGGGAGCTGTTTTTT.

The gene calls are TRBV27 and TRBJ2-5; 10 bases match TRBD2. CDR1 MNHEY and CDR2 SMNVEV come from the germline V gene (reference sequence). After removal of 4 bases from V and 4 bases from J, the junction contained 6 bases not matched to a gene. The CDR3 extends over 15 amino acids. This CDR3 reads CASSSSGGASETQYF. The CDR3 nucleotides read TGTGCCAGCAGTTCAAGCGGGGGGGCCTCAGAGACCCAGTACTTC.

The table lists this clonotype with a few counts. The rearrangement links TRBV28 to TRBJ2-1, with D perhaps TRBD1 (5 bases). This CDR3 region has 17 residues. With 3 bases removed from V and 1 base from J, the gap between germline ends came to 16 bases. CDR1 is MDHEN, CDR2 SYDVKM, per germline. DNA of the CDR3: TGTGCCAGCAGTTTTATCTTCACAGGCGTTTCCTACAATGAGCAGTTCTTC. It specifies CASSFIFTGVSYNEQFF.

About this clonotype itself: The junction shows a germline mismatch at one end, possibly a read error. This chain links TRBV5-1 with TRBJ1-2; 8 bases match TRBD1. CDR3 length: 15 residues. Germline CDR1 reads SGHRS; CDR2 reads YFSETQ. The CDR3 here is CASSLGDRSNYGHTF. In nucleotides, the CDR3 is TGCGCCAGCAGCTTGGGGGACAGGAGCAACTATGGCCACACCTTC.

The chain employs TRBV5-6 and TRBJ1-3; TRBD1 matches 8 bases. There are 14 residues in the CDR3. J gave up 2 bases and V 9 bases, and 7 bases lay outside the gene matches. Germline V gene sequence: CDR1 SGHDT, CDR2 YYEEEE. CDR3 sequence: CATTRGPTGNTIYF. Here the CDR3 DNA reads TGTGCCACGACCAGGGGGCCAACTGGAAACACCATATATTTT.

This clonotype was detected ten times or more. V usage is TRBV29-1 and J usage is TRBJ2-1, with 12 nucleotides matching TRBD2. V gave up 1 base and J gave up 9 bases; unmatched junction bases: 10. The CDR3 spans 16 residues. CDR1 is SQVTM, CDR2 ANQGSEA, per germline. The CDR3 sequence: CSVEAPLAGGQGEQFF. The CDR3 DNA reads TGCAGCGTTGAAGCCCCCCTAGCGGGGGGGCAGGGTGAGCAGTTCTTC.